This T cell receptor beta chain derives from a study of cytomegalovirus exposure and HLA in healthy donors. Study-level points and caveats: Among CMV-associated TCR beta chains, most appeared HLA-restricted in a later analysis.

Unmatched junction bases numbered 7, after V lost 2 bases and J lost 6 bases. The CDR3 covers 15 residues. Looked up from germline, CDR1 is MGHRA and CDR2 is YSYEKL. The PCR was carried out with 60 Vbeta primers and 13 Jbeta primers. The table came from immunoSEQ multiplex PCR; TCRdb's copy has only in-frame clones and leaves some out. The repertoire includes 110,000 to 150,000 clones, about three quarters of them detected once, and less than 5% sits in the top ten. A word on this clone: Its cognate antigen is unknown.

Sampled while nominally healthy, donors likely had unrecorded immune exposures. The chain uses TRBV4-1 and TRBJ2-5; TRBD1 aligns across 9 bases. The TCR comes from a male donor in good health and CMV-seronegative. Material for sequencing was PBMCs. CDR3 in amino acids: CASSQTPGQGKTQYF. The DNA of the CDR3 is TGCGCCAGCAGCCAAACTCCGGGACAGGGAAAGACCCAGTACTTC.